Given below is one T cell receptor beta chain in context. Its antigen is not identified. This specimen belongs to a study of T cell repertoires in cytomegalovirus infection. About the study: Public signatures in TCR beta pointed to CMV infection and matching HLA type. Study observations and caveats: Clonotype analysis showed dominance of the ex vivo response by HLA-C-restricted CMV-specific TCR beta clonotypes. People with CMV and the relevant HLA were identified by cumulative public TCR beta family frequency.

TCRdb re-derived calls from the reads in MiXCR, one entry per CDR3 protein. In the table there are 150,000 to 200,000 distinct CDR3 sequences, approximately 14% of which are singletons. Germline V gene sequence: CDR1 SGHDN, CDR2 FVKESK. V gave up 4 bases and J gave up 9 bases; unmatched junction bases: 6. The CDR3 has 13 amino acids. This sequence was found in a human donor in good health (CMV status not recorded). Some clones in this sample may be carry-over from other donors' samples. The chain links TRBV14 to TRBJ1-2, with TRBD1 identical over 9 bases. The sequenced sample consisted of PBMCs. CDR3 in DNA: TGTGCCAGCAGCCCCGGGACAGGGATGAGCTACACCTTC. It specifies CASSPGTGMSYTF.